This is a list of T cell receptor beta chains from one sample in a study of T cells in Graves' hyperthyroidism and ophthalmopathy. One entry per CDR3 protein, called by TCRdb with MiXCR from the multiplex PCR reads. The sample contains 610,000 or so distinct CDR3 sequences, 46% of which appear only once. The specimen sequenced was peripheral blood or thyroid tissue (not recorded which). The source is a woman in her late teens or twenties with Graves' hyperthyroidism. Each CDR3 is given with its conserved first and last residue. Fields, in order: V gene, clone size, J gene, D gene, CDR3 DNA, CDR3 protein. D genes are given only for firm matches. Size tells how often a clone was seen (once, few, many) or the class of an expanded clone, and some rows leave it out.

v_gene: TRBV10-3; abundance: -; j_gene: TRBJ1-4; d_gene: TRBD1; CDR3nt: TGTGCCATCAGTGAGGACAGGGGTTATGAGTCTAATGAAAAACTGTTTTTT; CDR3aa: CAISEDRGYESNEKLFF
v_gene: TRBV10-2; abundance: -; j_gene: TRBJ2-7; d_gene: -; CDR3nt: TGCGCCAGCAGTGAGTCGACGGGGAGCTCCTACGAGCAGTACTTC; CDR3aa: CASSESTGSSYEQYF
v_gene: TRBV7-9; abundance: many; j_gene: TRBJ2-7; d_gene: -; CDR3nt: TGTGCCAGCAGCCCCTCTGGCTACACCTCCTACGAGCAGTACTTC; CDR3aa: CASSPSGYTSYEQYF
v_gene: TRBV10-3; abundance: many; j_gene: TRBJ2-7; d_gene: TRBD2; CDR3nt: TGTGCCATCTCCCCGGGGACTAGCGGGAATTCAGGGTACGAGCAGTACTTC; CDR3aa: CAISPGTSGNSGYEQYF
v_gene: TRBV10-3; abundance: -; j_gene: TRBJ2-7; d_gene: TRBD1; CDR3nt: TGTGCCATCAGGGACAGGGAGCAGTACTTC; CDR3aa: CAIRDREQYF
v_gene: TRBV19; abundance: many; j_gene: TRBJ1-2; d_gene: -; CDR3nt: TGTGCCAGTAGTAGGCGGGCCAAGGTTGGCTACACCTTC; CDR3aa: CASSRRAKVGYTF
v_gene: TRBV7-9; abundance: -; j_gene: TRBJ2-5; d_gene: -; CDR3nt: TGTGCCAGCAGCCATGGGGAAGGGGAGACCCAGTACTTC; CDR3aa: CASSHGEGETQYF
v_gene: TRBV20-1; abundance: few; j_gene: TRBJ2-2; d_gene: -; CDR3nt: TGCAGTGCTAGTAGTCTAGCAGATAACACCGGGGAGCTGTTTTTT; CDR3aa: CSASSLADNTGELFF
v_gene: TRBV4-3; abundance: many; j_gene: TRBJ2-5; d_gene: -; CDR3nt: TGCGCCAGCAGCGGTCTTGACCGGGAGACCCAGTACTTC; CDR3aa: CASSGLDRETQYF
v_gene: TRBV29-1; abundance: few; j_gene: TRBJ1-5; d_gene: -; CDR3nt: TGCAGCACGGAGGAGGGTCAGCCCCAGCATTTT; CDR3aa: CSTEEGQPQHF
v_gene: TRBV20-1; abundance: -; j_gene: TRBJ2-5; d_gene: -; CDR3nt: TGCAGTGCTAGGGAGGGGGACGCCGCATACAATGAGCAGTACTTC; CDR3aa: CSAREGDAAYNEQYF
v_gene: TRBV12-3/TRBV12-4; abundance: few; j_gene: TRBJ1-1; d_gene: TRBD1; CDR3nt: TGTGCCAGCAGGGATGACAGGGGGCTAACCCCTGAAGCTTTCTTT; CDR3aa: CASRDDRGLTPEAFF
v_gene: TRBV24-1; abundance: many; j_gene: TRBJ1-1; d_gene: -; CDR3nt: TGTGCCACCAGTGATGGGACCGCCGGTGGGGCTTTCTTT; CDR3aa: CATSDGTAGGAFF
v_gene: TRBV11-3; abundance: many; j_gene: TRBJ1-5; d_gene: TRBD1; CDR3nt: TGTGCCAGCAGCTCGGGGACAGGGGGGACCAATCAGCCCCAGCATTTT; CDR3aa: CASSSGTGGTNQPQHF
v_gene: TRBV9; abundance: -; j_gene: TRBJ2-7; d_gene: TRBD2; CDR3nt: TGTGCCAGCAGCGCCCATCTAGCGGGAGTGGCGGACGAGCAGTACTTC; CDR3aa: CASSAHLAGVADEQYF
v_gene: TRBV6-5; abundance: many; j_gene: TRBJ1-2; d_gene: TRBD1; CDR3nt: TGTGCCAGCAGTTCGTCCCCACAGGGGGCGCTGGGAGGCTACACCTTC; CDR3aa: CASSSSPQGALGGYTF
v_gene: TRBV12-5; abundance: many; j_gene: TRBJ2-7; d_gene: -; CDR3nt: TGTGCTAGTGGTTTTCGCAGTTTCTACGAGCAGTACTTC; CDR3aa: CASGFRSFYEQYF
v_gene: TRBV20-1; abundance: -; j_gene: TRBJ2-3; d_gene: TRBD2; CDR3nt: TGCAGTGCTAGAGAACTAGCGGGAAGCACAGATACGCAGTATTTT; CDR3aa: CSARELAGSTDTQYF
v_gene: TRBV6-5; abundance: -; j_gene: TRBJ2-5; d_gene: -; CDR3nt: TGTGCCATCAGTTACTCCTTGCAGATACAAGAGACCCAGTACTTC; CDR3aa: CAISYSLQIQETQYF
v_gene: TRBV13; abundance: many; j_gene: TRBJ1-1; d_gene: TRBD1; CDR3nt: TGTGCCAGCAGCCCTGAATCAGGGACAGGAAACACTGAAGCTTTCTTT; CDR3aa: CASSPESGTGNTEAFF
v_gene: TRBV11-2; abundance: -; j_gene: TRBJ2-7; d_gene: -; CDR3nt: TGTGCCAGCAGCTTAGATCGGAACGTAGATTACGAGCAGTACTTC; CDR3aa: CASSLDRNVDYEQYF
v_gene: TRBV7-8; abundance: many; j_gene: TRBJ2-7; d_gene: TRBD2; CDR3nt: TGTGCCAGCAGCTTAGTGCTAGCGGGATACTCCTACGAGCAGTACTTC; CDR3aa: CASSLVLAGYSYEQYF
v_gene: TRBV13; abundance: many; j_gene: TRBJ2-2; d_gene: TRBD1; CDR3nt: TGTGCCAGCAGCTCGGGACAGGGGGCGAACACCGGGGAGCTGTTTTTT; CDR3aa: CASSSGQGANTGELFF
v_gene: TRBV7-9; abundance: once; j_gene: TRBJ1-1; d_gene: TRBD1; CDR3nt: TGTGCCAGCAGCTTGGTAGGGACAGGACTAATGAACACTGAAGCTTTCTTT; CDR3aa: CASSLVGTGLMNTEAFF
v_gene: TRBV7-9; abundance: -; j_gene: TRBJ2-5; d_gene: -; CDR3nt: TGTGTCAGGATAGGGGGAGGAGGCATAGAGACCCAGTACTTC; CDR3aa: CVRIGGGGIETQYF
v_gene: TRBV11-3; abundance: -; j_gene: TRBJ2-5; d_gene: TRBD2; CDR3nt: TGTGCCAGCAGCTTAGTTGGACTAGCGGGAGGGCCCCAGTACTTC; CDR3aa: CASSLVGLAGGPQYF
v_gene: TRBV4-1; abundance: -; j_gene: TRBJ2-2; d_gene: -; CDR3nt: TGCGCCAGCAGCCAAGATAAGGGGATCGGGGAGCTGTTTTTT; CDR3aa: CASSQDKGIGELFF
v_gene: TRBV29-1; abundance: -; j_gene: TRBJ1-5; d_gene: -; CDR3nt: TGCACCCCAGGGTTGGGTCAGCCCCAGCATTTT; CDR3aa: CTPGLGQPQHF
v_gene: TRBV9; abundance: few; j_gene: TRBJ2-3; d_gene: -; CDR3nt: TGTGCCAGCAGCGTCAACACAGATACGCAGTATTTT; CDR3aa: CASSVNTDTQYF
v_gene: TRBV11-2; abundance: -; j_gene: TRBJ1-2; d_gene: TRBD1; CDR3nt: TGTGCCAGCAGCTTAGACCTATGGCAGGGGGCAAACTATGGCTACACCTTC; CDR3aa: CASSLDLWQGANYGYTF
v_gene: TRBV29-1; abundance: -; j_gene: TRBJ1-1; d_gene: TRBD1; CDR3nt: TGCATTGTAAGAGGGGGCGGGGTCACTGAAGCTTTCTTT; CDR3aa: CIVRGGGVTEAFF
v_gene: TRBV11-2; abundance: many; j_gene: TRBJ1-2; d_gene: TRBD1; CDR3nt: TGTGCCAGCAGCTTAGGTAGGACAGGGGGCTATGGCTACACCTTC; CDR3aa: CASSLGRTGGYGYTF
v_gene: TRBV30; abundance: -; j_gene: TRBJ2-7; d_gene: TRBD1; CDR3nt: TGTGCCTGGAGCCCCAGGGACAGGGCGACGTACGAGCAGTACTTC; CDR3aa: CAWSPRDRATYEQYF
v_gene: TRBV5-1; abundance: -; j_gene: TRBJ2-4; d_gene: TRBD1; CDR3nt: TGCGCCAGCAGCTTGGGACAGGGGTTAGCCAAAAACATTCAGTACTTC; CDR3aa: CASSLGQGLAKNIQYF
v_gene: TRBV27; abundance: few; j_gene: TRBJ2-7; d_gene: -; CDR3nt: TGTGCCAGCAGCCGGCTGGCAGGGGCAAGCTCCTACGAGCAGTACTTC; CDR3aa: CASSRLAGASSYEQYF
v_gene: TRBV7-9; abundance: many; j_gene: TRBJ1-2; d_gene: -; CDR3nt: TGTGCCAGCAGCGCCGTAGGGCAGGAGGTTGGCTACACCTTC; CDR3aa: CASSAVGQEVGYTF
v_gene: TRBV5-6; abundance: many; j_gene: TRBJ1-1; d_gene: TRBD1; CDR3nt: TGTGCCAGCAGGGGGGACAGGGGGCTCCCTGAAGCTTTCTTT; CDR3aa: CASRGDRGLPEAFF
v_gene: TRBV29-1; abundance: few; j_gene: TRBJ2-5; d_gene: -; CDR3nt: TGTGCCAGCAGCTTTGGGCGAGAGACCCAGTACTTC; CDR3aa: CASSFGRETQYF
v_gene: TRBV7-7; abundance: many; j_gene: TRBJ1-4; d_gene: -; CDR3nt: TGTGCCAGCAGCTCCGGACAGTACGAAAAACTGTTTTTT; CDR3aa: CASSSGQYEKLFF
v_gene: TRBV5-1; abundance: many; j_gene: TRBJ1-1; d_gene: -; CDR3nt: TGCGCCAGCAGCTTGGCCGCAGGGGTAAACACTGAAGCTTTCTTT; CDR3aa: CASSLAAGVNTEAFF
v_gene: TRBV6-5; abundance: few; j_gene: TRBJ2-1; d_gene: TRBD2; CDR3nt: TGTGCCAGCAGTTACTCGATATGGGAGGGTGAGGGCAATGAGCAGTTCTTC; CDR3aa: CASSYSIWEGEGNEQFF
v_gene: TRBV7-6; abundance: many; j_gene: TRBJ2-7; d_gene: -; CDR3nt: TGTGCCAGCAGCTTAGCGGAAAACTACGAGCAGTACTTC; CDR3aa: CASSLAENYEQYF
v_gene: TRBV7-2; abundance: many; j_gene: TRBJ2-7; d_gene: TRBD1; CDR3nt: TGTGCCAGCAGCTTATTCCCCGGGACAGGGGTGGGCGAGCAGTACTTC; CDR3aa: CASSLFPGTGVGEQYF
v_gene: TRBV20-1; abundance: few; j_gene: TRBJ2-1; d_gene: -; CDR3nt: TGCAGTGCTCGGGATACTAGTGGCACCTACAATGAGCAGTTCTTC; CDR3aa: CSARDTSGTYNEQFF
v_gene: TRBV7-6; abundance: -; j_gene: TRBJ2-7; d_gene: -; CDR3nt: TGTGCCAGCAGCCTATTCAACGAGCAGTACTTC; CDR3aa: CASSLFNEQYF
v_gene: TRBV7-2; abundance: many; j_gene: TRBJ1-5; d_gene: -; CDR3nt: TGTGCCAGCAGCTCGGGCTTACCGGGTCAGCCCCAGCATTTT; CDR3aa: CASSSGLPGQPQHF